The 20 T cell receptor beta chains below all came from one sample that was sequenced in a study of cytomegalovirus exposure and HLA in healthy donors. PCR employed 60 Vbeta and 13 Jbeta primers. Assay: immunoSEQ multiplex PCR; the TCRdb copy retains only in-frame clones and omits some. The top ten clones hold roughly 1.4% of a sample with just over 150,000 clones, roughly 80% of them seen once. Sequencing was performed on PBMCs. Receptors originate from a woman in her 30s in good health and CMV-seronegative.

CDR3 loop: CAINSGGAGNEQFF. The CDR3 DNA follows: TGTGCCATCAACTCGGGGGGAGCCGGCAATGAGCAGTTCTTC. The rearrangement joins TRBV10-3 to TRBJ2-1, with 7 positions matching TRBD2. Germline V gives CDR1 ENHRY, CDR2 SYGVKD. V lost 7 bases to trimming and J lost 6 bases; unmatched junction nucleotides: 9. The CDR3 runs 14 residues.

The CDR3 sequence: CASRTLNRDNSPLHF. As DNA, the CDR3 is TGTGCCAGTAGAACCCTGAACAGGGATAATTCACCCCTCCACTTT. This rearrangement joins TRBV19 to TRBJ1-6; D might be TRBD1 (6 bases). There are 15 residues in the CDR3. Per the germline V gene, CDR1 is LNHDA and CDR2 is SQIVND (reference sequence). V lost 6 bases and J 5 bases, leaving 14 bases between the germline ends.

The chain couples TRBV5-4 to TRBJ2-5, with a possible D match to TRBD1 (5 bases). This CDR3 region has 14 residues. Trimming removed 4 bases at V and 3 bases at J, with 13 bases between. In germline, CDR1 is SGHNT, CDR2 YYREEE (reference sequence). CDR3 sequence reads: CASSPKAGKETQYF. Here the CDR3 DNA reads TGTGCCAGCAGCCCAAAAGCAGGGAAAGAGACCCAGTACTTC.

This clone was counted between two and nine times. The rearrangement joins TRBV7-9 to TRBJ2-7; 8 bases fit TRBD1. CDR3 length equals 14 residues. CDR1 and CDR2 (germline): SEHNR, FQNEAQ (reference sequence). The junction had 10 bases not matched to a gene; V was cut back by 6 bases and J by 6 bases. CDR3 DNA sequence: TGTGCCAGCAGTTCTTTTCAGGGGGCCGGCGAGCAGTACTTC. Its translation is CASSSFQGAGEQYF. Complete variable domain (other parts from reference TRBV7-9 and TRBJ2-7): DTGVSQNPRHKITKRGQNVTFRCDPISEHNRLYWYRQTLGQGPEFLTYFQNEAQLEKSRLLSDRFSAERPKGSFSTLEIQRTEQGDSAMYLCASSSFQGAGEQYFGPGTRLTVT.

The chain combines TRBV15 with TRBJ1-6; maybe TRBD1 (6 bases). Germline lookup yields CDR1 LNHNV and CDR2 YYDKDF (reference sequence). This CDR3 is 15 amino acids long. The ends were cut back, 5 bases at V and 6 bases at J, with 14 bases in the middle. The CDR3 DNA follows: TGTGCCACCAGCCCCCTGGGGGCAGTTAATTCACCCCTCCACTTT. It specifies CATSPLGAVNSPLHF.

The chain uses TRBV5-1 and TRBJ2-2; tentative D call: TRBD1 (5 bases). In germline, CDR1 is SGHRS, CDR2 YFSETQ. This CDR3 has 13 residues. Trimming removed 4 bases at V and 4 bases at J, with 8 bases between. This chain's CDR3 is CASSDQGTGELFF. CDR3 DNA sequence: TGCGCCAGCAGCGACCAGGGCACCGGGGAGCTGTTTTTT.

CDR3 protein: CASSRDSSSYNEQFF. The DNA for the CDR3 is TGCGCCAGCAGCCGAGACTCTAGCTCCTACAATGAGCAGTTCTTC. The chain recombines TRBV5-1 with TRBJ2-1; no clear D gene. This CDR3 has 15 amino acids. Trimming took off 4 bases at V and 0 bases at J, with 11 bases between the two ends. From germline, CDR1 is SGHRS and CDR2 YFSETQ. Complete variable domain (other parts from reference TRBV5-1 and TRBJ2-1): KAGVTQTPRYLIKTRGQQVTLSCSPISGHRSVSWYQQTPGQGLQFLFEYFSETQRNKGNFPGRFSGRQFSNSRSEMNVSTLELGDSALYLCASSRDSSSYNEQFFGPGTRLTVL.

The V gene is TRBV6-1, the J gene TRBJ2-1; TRBD1 is a possible D gene (5 bases). The CDR3 has 15 residues. CDR1 is MNHNS, CDR2 SASEGT, per germline. V shed 7 bases and J shed 1 base, with 14 bases lying between them. This chain's CDR3 is CASIWGSPSYNEQFF. The DNA for the CDR3 is TGTGCCAGCATATGGGGCAGCCCTTCCTACAATGAGCAGTTCTTC.

V usage is TRBV2 and J usage is TRBJ1-1, with D possibly matching TRBD1 (5 bases). Germline V gene lookup returns CDR1 SNHLY and CDR2 FYNNEI. V lost 7 bases and J lost 5, with 14 bases in between. There are 13 residues in the CDR3. Here the CDR3 reads CASTEGRETEAFF. CDR3 sequence (DNA): TGTGCCAGCACTGAGGGGCGGGAAACTGAAGCTTTCTTT.

The chain employs TRBV6-5 and TRBJ1-2; D unresolved. V dropped 6 bases and J dropped 4 bases, with 9 bases sitting between them. This CDR3 spans 12 amino acids. Germline V gene data show CDR1 as MNHEY and CDR2 as SVGAGI. CDR3 region: CASSPGSYGYTF. The CDR3 nucleotides read TGTGCCAGCAGCCCGGGATCCTATGGCTACACCTTC.

V is TRBV10-3 and J is TRBJ1-6, with TRBD1 matching over 8 bases. The germline V gene encodes CDR1 ENHRY and CDR2 SYGVKD. After removal of 5 bases from V and 7 bases from J, the junction contained 7 bases not matched to a gene. The CDR3 extends over 15 amino acids. The CDR3 DNA reads TGTGCCATCAGTTCAGTTACAGGGGGGAATTCACCCCTCCACTTT. Its translation is CAISSVTGGNSPLHF.

The J gene is TRBJ1-2, the V gene TRBV19, with D perhaps TRBD1 (5 bases). The germline gives CDR1 LNHDA, CDR2 SQIVND (reference sequence). Deletions cut 10 bases from V and 4 bases from J, with 16 bases between. The CDR3 is 13 amino acids. CDR3 nucleotides: TGTGCCACCAAAGGGGATTGGGGCTATGGCTACACCTTC. This gives the protein CATKGDWGYGYTF.

The chain recombines TRBV30 with TRBJ2-7, with a weak D call TRBD2 (5 bases). CDR3 size: 14 residues. V lost 0 bases and J 3 bases, leaving 12 bases between the germline ends. Germline V gene lookup returns CDR1 GTSNPN and CDR2 SVGIG (reference sequence). In DNA form, the CDR3 reads TGTGCCTGGAGTGTAGGGTCCGGAGGCTACGAGCAGTACTTC. Translated, it gives CAWSVGSGGYEQYF.

Written as DNA, the CDR3 is TGTGCCAGCAGCACTCAGGGGGCGAGCTACGAGCAGTACTTC. Protein product: CASSTQGASYEQYF. The chain links TRBV7-8 to TRBJ2-7; 8 bases line up with TRBD1. Trimming at V came to 5 bases and at J to 3 bases, leaving 6 bases not matched to a gene. Germline CDR1 is SGHVS and CDR2 is FQNEAQ. The CDR3 is 14 residues long.

The chain joins TRBV4-1 to TRBJ2-5; 9 nucleotides line up with TRBD2. This CDR3 contains 16 residues. CDR1 and CDR2 from the germline V gene are MGHRA and YSYEKL. Trimming cost V 4 bases and J 4 bases; bases outside gene matches: 10. The CDR3 here is CASSPPSSGGGETQYF. The CDR3 region has the DNA TGCGCCAGCAGCCCCCCGAGTAGCGGGGGTGGAGAGACCCAGTACTTC.

This clone has just a few counts. The chain joins TRBV5-1 to TRBJ2-1; 7 bases are shared with TRBD2. V shed 5 bases, J shed 1 base, and the junction held 9 bases outside the gene matches. Germline lookup yields CDR1 SGHRS and CDR2 YFSETQ. The CDR3 extends over 16 amino acids. CDR3 in amino acids: CASSLSGVLSYNEQFF. Here the CDR3 DNA reads TGCGCCAGCAGTTTGAGCGGGGTACTTTCCTACAATGAGCAGTTCTTC.

J is TRBJ2-5 and V is TRBV11-1; D gene uncertain. CDR1 SGHAT and CDR2 FQDESV come from the germline V gene (reference sequence). The V gene lost 3 bases and the J gene lost 4 bases, with 12 bases spanning the gap. The CDR3 runs to 14 residues. In nucleotides, the CDR3 is TGTGCCAGCAGCTTGCCGGTTTCTCGAGAGACCCAGTACTTC. It is translated as CASSLPVSRETQYF.

The CDR3 reads CASSLDRVMNTEAFF. As DNA, the CDR3 is TGTGCCAGCAGCTTAGACAGGGTAATGAACACTGAAGCTTTCTTT. This sequence joins TRBV7-2 and TRBJ1-1; a weak D match, TRBD1 (6 bases). The CDR3 sequence is 15 residues long. V was cut by 1 base and J by 0 bases, with 9 bases left in between. CDR1 and CDR2 from the germline V gene are SGHTA and FQGNSA.

The chain uses TRBV5-4 and TRBJ2-1; 7 bases agree with TRBD2. V lost 4 bases to trimming and J lost 3 bases; unmatched junction nucleotides: 7. Germline V gives CDR1 SGHNT, CDR2 YYREEE (reference sequence). CDR3 length: 15 amino acids. CDR3 sequence: CASSPTGGNYNEQFF. In DNA, the CDR3 is TGTGCCAGCAGCCCGACCGGGGGGAACTACAATGAGCAGTTCTTC.

The gene calls are TRBV30 and TRBJ2-5; tentative D call: TRBD2 (5 bases). Germline-derived CDR1 and CDR2 are GTSNPN and SVGIG (reference sequence). The CDR3 runs to 12 residues. V dropped 6 bases and J dropped 1 base, with 9 bases sitting between them. The CDR3 region has the DNA TGTGCCTGTACGGGGAGCCAAGAGACCCAGTACTTC. Its protein is CACTGSQETQYF.